Listed below are T cell receptor beta chains from one sample, sequenced in a study of identical twins. TCRdb analysed the 5' RACE reads with MiXCR anew, one entry per CDR3 protein. The data contain hundreds of thousands of distinct CDR3 sequences, around 6% of them seen just once; the ten biggest clones take up 1.5% to 2%. Sequenced: naive T cells sorted from blood. Receptors originate from a man between 18 and 29 years old in good health. The conserved cysteine and the conserved F or W are not part of the CDR3 here. The order of the fields is clone size, D gene, V gene, CDR3 protein. A D gene is named only where the DNA matches it firmly. Clone sizes are given selectively: once, few, many, or a class where the clone is expanded.

>.|.|TRBV6-1
ASSEPGGGNTIY
>many|.|TRBV4-3
ASSQDGSLNQPQH
>.|.|TRBV3-1
ASSLGAGSLSGYT
>many|.|TRBV20-1
SAIAGTPSVNEQF
>.|.|TRBV28
ASSPILQGEGIYNEQF
>.|TRBD2|TRBV5-5
ASSLALAVYNEQF
>.|.|TRBV15
ATSRAAVLSGANVLT
>.|TRBD1|TRBV3-1
ASSQGTGTAQPQH
>few|.|TRBV12-3/TRBV12-4
ASSFRDNPSYEQY
>.|TRBD2|TRBV5-1
ASSFHLGTSGTDTQY
>few|.|TRBV25-1
ASSGYRNSPLH
>many|.|TRBV24-1
ATSEARSYNEQF
>few|.|TRBV18
ASSPRGFYTEAF
>many|TRBD2|TRBV20-1
SPTHPGTSYGEQF
>many|TRBD1|TRBV20-1
SAIRQGFSYEQY
>.|.|TRBV29-1
SVEDKVYGYT
>.|TRBD1|TRBV5-5
ASSLGGQGGMRGQPQH
>.|TRBD2|TRBV6-1
ASSLAGKYTGELF
>.|.|TRBV7-9
ASSANTATNEKLF
>many|.|TRBV5-1
ASSPRWATNTGELF
>many|TRBD1|TRBV5-1
ASSPAGQGATDTQY
>many|.|TRBV15
ATSRRTYEQY
>many|.|TRBV7-2
ASSLQPGSYEQY
>many|.|TRBV4-2
ASSQDLAGVNSPLH
>.|TRBD2|TRBV23-1
ASSQSFGLTSGRIQETQY
>.|.|TRBV6-5
ASLGQNTEAF
>few|TRBD1|TRBV7-9
ASSEWDSTDSEAF
>few|.|TRBV13
ASSRASYEQY
>.|.|TRBV6-2/TRBV6-3
ASSPGWLVAKNIQY
>.|TRBD1|TRBV10-1
ASRAGQWNTEAF
>.|.|TRBV28
ASSHFDGNQPQH
>many|TRBD2|TRBV5-1
ASSLTTSVDNEQF
>few|TRBD1|TRBV14
ASSQLTGTSTDTQY
>many|.|TRBV5-4
ASSLPGSTDTQY
>many|.|TRBV10-3
AISDYNLYEQY
>.|TRBD2|TRBV29-1
SVEGIQGAAGELSKEF
>.|.|TRBV7-6
ASSPAGRINNEQF
>few|.|TRBV6-1
ASDRTNTGELF
>many|.|TRBV10-3
AISAQGSPYEQY
>many|.|TRBV27
ASSLFVGETQY
>few|.|TRBV3-1
ASSQGLGVWSTNEKLF
>many|TRBD1|TRBV6-1
ASSEAGLTGGYGYT
>.|.|TRBV9
ASSGGTATNEKLF
>many|.|TRBV29-1
SVEDIGEKLF
>.|TRBD2|TRBV7-7
ASSSNRGEDTQY
>few|TRBD1|TRBV27
ASSSGTGGVNSPLH
>few|TRBD1|TRBV5-1
ASSRGQGEQPQH
>few|.|TRBV20-1
SGWAASTDTQY
>few|.|TRBV10-3
ATRDKGMWQPQH
>many|.|TRBV29-1
SVIVGGYEQY
>many|TRBD2|TRBV7-9
ASSSPGLAGELEF
>many|TRBD2|TRBV20-1
SARSTLAGVGQF
>few|.|TRBV6-1
ASSERGETQY